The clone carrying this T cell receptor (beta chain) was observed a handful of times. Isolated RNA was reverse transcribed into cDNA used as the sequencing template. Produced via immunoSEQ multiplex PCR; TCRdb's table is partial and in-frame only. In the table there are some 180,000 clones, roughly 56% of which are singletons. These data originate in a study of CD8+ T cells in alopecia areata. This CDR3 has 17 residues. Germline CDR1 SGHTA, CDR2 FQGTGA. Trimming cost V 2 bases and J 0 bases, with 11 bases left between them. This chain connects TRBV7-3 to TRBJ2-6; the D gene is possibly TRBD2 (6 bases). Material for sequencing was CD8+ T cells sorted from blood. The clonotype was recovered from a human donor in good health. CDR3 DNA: TGTGCCAGCAGCTTACTGTCCGGGGGCTCTGGGGCCAACGTCCTGACTTTC. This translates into CASSLLSGGSGANVLTF. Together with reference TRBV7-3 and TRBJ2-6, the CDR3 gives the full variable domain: GAGVSQTPSNKVTEKGKYVELRCDPISGHTALYWYRQSLGQGPEFLIYFQGTGAADDSGLPNDRFFAVRPEGSVSTLKIQRTERGDSAVYLCASSLLSGGSGANVLTFGAGSRLTVL.